This entry is about one T cell receptor (beta chain). Germline assignment: CDR1 SGHNT and CDR2 YENEEA. The CDR3 has 11 amino acids. Trimming took 5 bases from V and 5 from J, leaving 6 bases between them. These data are taken from a study of blood T cell repertoires in COVID-19. For the study at large: Whether acute or convalescent, the COVID-19 samples came from the United States, Italy and Spain. In each case, the material was cDNA or gDNA derived from T cells, B-cell-depleted T cells, or PBMCs.

Libraries were prepared by immunoSEQ multiplex PCR; TCRdb keeps only in-frame clonotypes and omits some of them. This sample has just over 250,000 clones, with approximately 87% found just once. The clonotype originates from a woman in her fifties or sixties with acute or convalescent COVID-19. The chain combines TRBV11-3 with TRBJ1-1; the D gene is possibly TRBD1 (5 bases). Sequencing input: peripheral blood. This chain's CDR3 is CASSGGTEAFF. For the CDR3, the DNA is TGTGCCAGCAGCGGGGGGACTGAAGCTTTCTTT.